The 5 T cell receptor beta chains in this list originate from one sample, sequenced in a study of identifying expanded T cells in peripheral blood. TCRdb keeps only in-frame clones here, not all; method: immunoSEQ multiplex PCR. Of about 86,000 clones in the sample, around 83% were seen once. Sequencing was performed on blood. The origin of the receptors is a person aged 18 to 75 in good health.

This clone occurred once. The chain uses TRBV6-5 and TRBJ1-5; TRBD1 aligns across 7 bases. V shed 4 bases and J 9 bases; nucleotides not matched to a gene: 6. The CDR3 is 13 residues long. The germline CDR1 and CDR2 sequences are MNHEY and SVGAGI. The DNA of the CDR3 is TGTGCCAGCAGTTCCACAGGGGTGATGCCCCAGCATTTT. Its protein product is CASSSTGVMPQHF.

The chain joins TRBV6-5 to TRBJ2-5, with TRBD1 matching 7 bases. The CDR3 has 16 residues. Germline lookup yields CDR1 MNHEY and CDR2 SVGAGI. The trim removed 2 bases at V and 4 bases at J, leaving 10 bases unmatched. CDR3: CASSYHPTGVGETQYF. For the CDR3, the DNA is TGTGCCAGCAGTTACCATCCAACAGGGGTAGGAGAGACCCAGTACTTC.

This sequence joins TRBV11-2 and TRBJ1-4; no definite D call. Looked up from germline, CDR1 is SGHAT and CDR2 is FQNNGV. Between the trimmed V and J ends, which lost 0 bases and 4 bases, there was a span of 12 bases. The CDR3 sequence is 16 residues long. CDR3: CASSLDGQFFNEKLFF. The DNA for the CDR3 is TGTGCCAGCAGCTTAGATGGGCAGTTCTTTAATGAAAAACTGTTTTTT.

DNA of the CDR3: TGTGCCACCACTAGCGGGGGGGCCGAAGGCACAGATACGCAGTATTTT. It yields the protein CATTSGGAEGTDTQYF. V gene TRBV10-3 combines with J gene TRBJ2-3; 13 nucleotides align to TRBD2. Germline V lookup: CDR1 ENHRY, CDR2 SYGVKD. V gave up 10 bases and J gave up 1 base; unmatched junction bases: 8. The CDR3 runs 16 residues.

The chain combines TRBV7-2 with TRBJ2-6; tentatively, D is TRBD2 (6 bases). The length of the CDR3 is 17 residues. Trimming left V 5 bases short and J 0 bases short, with 14 bases between. Looked up from germline, CDR1 is SGHTA and CDR2 is FQGNSA. Here the CDR3 DNA reads TGTGCCAGCAGCCGGACGGGACTGAGCTCTGGGGCCAACGTCCTGACTTTC. It is translated as CASSRTGLSSGANVLTF.